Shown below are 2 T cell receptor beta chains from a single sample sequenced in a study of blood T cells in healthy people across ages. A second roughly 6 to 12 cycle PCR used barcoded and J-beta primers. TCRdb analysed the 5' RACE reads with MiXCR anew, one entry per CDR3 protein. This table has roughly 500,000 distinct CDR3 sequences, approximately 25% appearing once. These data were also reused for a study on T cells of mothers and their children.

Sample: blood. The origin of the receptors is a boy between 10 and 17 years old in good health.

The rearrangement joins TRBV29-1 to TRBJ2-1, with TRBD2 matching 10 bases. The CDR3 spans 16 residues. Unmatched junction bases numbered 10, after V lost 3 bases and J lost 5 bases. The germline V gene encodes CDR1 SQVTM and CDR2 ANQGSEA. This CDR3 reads CSVDGVGLADDNEQFF. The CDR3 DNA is TGCAGCGTTGATGGCGTCGGACTAGCGGACGACAATGAGCAGTTCTTC.

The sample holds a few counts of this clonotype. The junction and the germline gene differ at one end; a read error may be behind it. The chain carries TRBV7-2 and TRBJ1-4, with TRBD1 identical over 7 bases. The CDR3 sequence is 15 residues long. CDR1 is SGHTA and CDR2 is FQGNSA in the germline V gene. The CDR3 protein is CASSSLQGTNEELFF. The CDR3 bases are TGTGCCAGCAGCTCTCTACAGGGGACGAATGAAGAACTGTTTTTT.